Reported below is one T cell receptor beta chain. What it recognizes is unknown. The data were produced by immunoSEQ multiplex PCR, yet TCRdb's version contains in-frame clones alone and is incomplete. The table shows tens of thousands of clones, with 65% to 85% occurring only once. This sample was included in a study of a mutant IDH1 vaccine in newly diagnosed glioma. Study background: Vaccinations were initiated 4-6 weeks following radiotherapy alone, or were given together with temozolomide cycles. Radiotherapy, temozolomide, or both had been given previously, and both were given to most. Treated patients, averaging around 40 years, were roughly 60% male and around 38% female.

Noted time point: week 47, end of study. Vaccine doses each comprised 300 ug of mutant IDH1 20-mer peptide, with topical imiquimod. This sequence originates from a man aged 35 to 55 with glioma. Sequencing used PBMCs, obtained from a glioma patient whose treatment included an IDH1 peptide vaccine.

The CDR3 bases are TGCGCCAGCACCCCTGAGCCGGGTCTCGCCACCATATATTTT. Encoded protein: CASTPEPGLATIYF. The gene calls are TRBV4-3 and TRBJ1-3; D is unresolved. Germline loops: CDR1 LGHNA, CDR2 YSLEER. The CDR3 runs to 14 residues. Trimming cost V 7 bases and J 9 bases, with 19 bases left between them.